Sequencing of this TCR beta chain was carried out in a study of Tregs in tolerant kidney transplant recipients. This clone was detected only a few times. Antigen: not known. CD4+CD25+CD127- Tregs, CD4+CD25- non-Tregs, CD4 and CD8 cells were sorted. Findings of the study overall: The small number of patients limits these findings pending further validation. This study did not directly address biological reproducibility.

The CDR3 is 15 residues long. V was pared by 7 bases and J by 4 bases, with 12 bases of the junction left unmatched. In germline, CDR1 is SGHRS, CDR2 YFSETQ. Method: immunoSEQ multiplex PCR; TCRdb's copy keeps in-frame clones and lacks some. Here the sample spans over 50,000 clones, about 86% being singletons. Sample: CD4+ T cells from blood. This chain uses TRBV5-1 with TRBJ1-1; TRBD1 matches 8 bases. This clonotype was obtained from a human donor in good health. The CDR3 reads CASARNRGTGTEAFF. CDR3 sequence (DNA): TGCGCCAGCGCCCGTAACAGGGGGACGGGCACTGAAGCTTTCTTT.